This T cell receptor (beta chain) was documented in a study of early T cells in non-severe SARS-CoV-2 infection. Researchers tagged individual cDNA molecules with unique molecular identifiers. One entry per CDR3 protein results from TCRdb running MiXCR on the 5' RACE reads. The data contain tens of thousands of distinct CDR3 sequences, around 7.8% of them seen just once; the ten biggest clones take up 8% to 9.5%. The CDR3 runs 15 residues. V dropped 2 bases and J dropped 0 bases, with 7 bases sitting between them. Germline-derived CDR1 and CDR2 are MNHEY and SVGEGT. This clonotype was counted between two and nine times.

This TCR was recovered from an adult who was a healthcare worker with PCR-confirmed SARS-CoV-2 infection or an uninfected control (not recorded which). Input material: whole blood. This chain uses TRBV6-2 or TRBV6-3 with TRBJ1-4; D may be TRBD1 (5 bases). The DNA for the CDR3 is TGTGCCAGCAGTTACGACAGCTCAACTAATGAAAAACTGTTTTTT. Translating gives CASSYDSSTNEKLFF.